This T cell receptor (beta chain) comes out of a study of blood T cells in healthy people across ages. Across the whole study: Capturing about one barcoded beta molecule per two T cells was achieved by template switching. Study-wide results and caveats: Naive and antigen-experienced cells were not separated, limiting conclusive comparison. Possibly confounding the expanded clonotype changes was the fact that donor CMV status was unknown.

Primers used in a second PCR of about 7 to 12 cycles were a sample-barcoded 5' primer and a J-beta primer mix. Each cDNA molecule, via a template-switch adaptor with 12 random nucleotides, was tagged. TCRdb re-derived calls from the 5' RACE reads in MiXCR, one entry per CDR3 protein. Altogether about 1.4 million distinct CDR3 sequences are present, roughly 64% being singletons, with the ten largest covering 5% to 7%. Germline V gene lookup returns CDR1 SEHNR and CDR2 FQNEAQ (reference sequence). V shed 5 bases and J shed 6 bases, with 8 bases lying between them. The CDR3 loop spans 11 amino acids. On this clonotype: Antigen unknown.

This receptor was identified in a man between 18 and 29 years old in good health. Sequences were obtained from blood. This chain links TRBV7-9 with TRBJ2-7; D remains unclear. This chain's CDR3 is CASSHQGEQYF. For the CDR3, the DNA is TGTGCCAGCAGCCATCAAGGCGAGCAGTACTTC.